This T cell receptor (beta chain) is from a study of cytomegalovirus exposure and HLA in healthy donors. Regarding this clone: Antigen unknown.

General study points: TCR beta V- and J-gene trimming, according to a later analysis, was linked to a missense DCLRE1C variant.

PCR involved 60 Vbeta and 13 Jbeta primers. Sequenced by immunoSEQ multiplex PCR; TCRdb stores in-frame clones only, minus some. Of about 150,000 clones detected, around two thirds appear once; the ten largest clones hold 2% to 2.5%. The clonotype comes from an older woman in good health and CMV-seropositive. Source material: PBMCs.

CDR3 protein: CASSLRTSNTEAFF. The CDR3 bases are TGCGCCAGCAGCCTACGGACAAGTAACACTGAAGCTTTCTTT. The rearrangement uses TRBV5-1 and TRBJ1-1; D perhaps matches TRBD1 (5 bases). Germline CDR1 is SGHRS and CDR2 is YFSETQ. This CDR3 is 14 amino acids long. The V and J ends lost 4 bases and 2 bases respectively, with 12 bases between them.